This T cell receptor (beta chain) originates from a study of blood T cell repertoires in COVID-19. Libraries were prepared by immunoSEQ multiplex PCR; TCRdb keeps only in-frame clonotypes and omits some of them. The sample comprises 150,000 to 200,000 clones, around 82% of which are singletons, and roughly 20% rests with the top ten. This TCR came from a woman in her 70s who had recovered from COVID-19. Sequencing used peripheral blood.

CDR3 DNA: TGTGCCAGCAAATCCGGGACTAGCGGGTCCGGGGAGCTGTTTTTT. It encodes CASKSGTSGSGELFF. The chain joins TRBV5-4 to TRBJ2-2, with 12 bases matching TRBD2. Germline V lookup: CDR1 SGHNT, CDR2 YYREEE (reference sequence). The V and J ends lost 6 bases and 6 bases, in that order; junction bases with no gene match: 6. This CDR3 comprises 15 residues.